The source of this TCR beta chain is a study of blood T cells in healthy people across ages. Study-wide results and limits: Relative to aged donors, long-lived donors carried more naive CD4+ cells and displayed higher diversity. In older individuals, TCR beta diversity per million T cells was lower, falling roughly linearly with age.

Next came a second PCR, run for roughly 6 to 11 cycles, which used a sample-barcoded 5' primer along with a J-beta primer mix. TCRdb re-called the 5' RACE reads through MiXCR, storing one row per CDR3 protein. Here the sample spans 920,000 or so distinct CDR3 sequences, around 43% being singletons. Germline CDR1 reads LGHNA; CDR2 reads YNFKEQ. CDR3 length: 18 residues. V gave up 0 bases and J gave up 2 bases, with 14 bases separating them. Of note for this clonotype: Its cognate antigen is unknown.

Sequencing was done on a sample of blood. The chain joins TRBV4-2 to TRBJ2-6; D remains ambiguous. This clonotype was sampled from a woman aged 60 to 75 in good health. CDR3 in amino acids: CASSQDAGPWAGANVLTF. The CDR3 DNA is TGTGCCAGCAGCCAAGATGCTGGTCCCTGGGCTGGGGCCAACGTCCTGACTTTC.